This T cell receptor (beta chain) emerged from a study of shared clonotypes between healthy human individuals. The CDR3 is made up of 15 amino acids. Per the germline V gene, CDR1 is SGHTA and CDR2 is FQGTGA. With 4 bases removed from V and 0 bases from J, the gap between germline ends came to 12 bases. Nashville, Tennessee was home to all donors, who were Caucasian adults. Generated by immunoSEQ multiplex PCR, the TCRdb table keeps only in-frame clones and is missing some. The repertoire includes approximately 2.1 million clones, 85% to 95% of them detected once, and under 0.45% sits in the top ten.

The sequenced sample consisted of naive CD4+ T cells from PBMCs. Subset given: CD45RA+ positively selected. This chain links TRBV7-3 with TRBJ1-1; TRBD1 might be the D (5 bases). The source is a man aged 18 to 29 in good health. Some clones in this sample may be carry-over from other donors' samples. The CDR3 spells CASSYLTAMNTEAFF. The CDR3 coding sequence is TGTGCCAGCAGCTACCTGACAGCTATGAACACTGAAGCTTTCTTT.